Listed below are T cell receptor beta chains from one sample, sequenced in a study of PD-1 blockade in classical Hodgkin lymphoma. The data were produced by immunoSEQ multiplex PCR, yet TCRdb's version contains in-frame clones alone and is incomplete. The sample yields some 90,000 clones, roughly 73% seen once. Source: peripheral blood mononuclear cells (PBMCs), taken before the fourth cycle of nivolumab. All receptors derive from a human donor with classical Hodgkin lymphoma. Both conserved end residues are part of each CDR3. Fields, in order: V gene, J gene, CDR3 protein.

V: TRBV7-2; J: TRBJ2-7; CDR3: CASSNPGQGVPEQYF
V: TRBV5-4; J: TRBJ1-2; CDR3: CASSLAGTGRGYGYTF
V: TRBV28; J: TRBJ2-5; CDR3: CASSPRGFQETQYF
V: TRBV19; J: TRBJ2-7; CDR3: CASSLTGGYEQYF
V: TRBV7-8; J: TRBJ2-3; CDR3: CASSWEGLVTDTQYF
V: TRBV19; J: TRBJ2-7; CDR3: CASSTLYEQYF
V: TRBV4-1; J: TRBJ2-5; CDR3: CASSQPPGEQETQYF
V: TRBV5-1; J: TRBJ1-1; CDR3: CASSSDIQPNTEAFF
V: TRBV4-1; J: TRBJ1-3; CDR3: CASSQTGVGNTIYF
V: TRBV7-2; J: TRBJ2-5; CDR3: CASSLTGVGVETQYF
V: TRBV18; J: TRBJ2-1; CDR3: CASSPLGLAGGNEQFF
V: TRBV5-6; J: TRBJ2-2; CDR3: CASSLVGRVDGELFF
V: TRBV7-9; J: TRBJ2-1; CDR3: CASRLAGLQNEQFF
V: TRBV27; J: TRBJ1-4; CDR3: CASSTGQIDEKLFF
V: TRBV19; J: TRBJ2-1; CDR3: CASTRLPPAEGYYNDEQFF
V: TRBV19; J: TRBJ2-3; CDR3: CASSIASGFTDTQYF
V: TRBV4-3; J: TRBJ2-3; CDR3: CASSQWIGPSTDTQYF
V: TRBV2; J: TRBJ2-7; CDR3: CASSWDRGFGSYEQYF
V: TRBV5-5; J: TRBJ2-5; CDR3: CASSLAGETQYF
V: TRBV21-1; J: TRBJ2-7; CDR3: CASSKERFSYEQYF
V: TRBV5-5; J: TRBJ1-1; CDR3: CASSLVPLSLMNTEAFF
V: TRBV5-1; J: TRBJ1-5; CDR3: CASSLGTGINQPQHF
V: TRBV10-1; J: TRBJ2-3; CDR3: CASSESWKGRDTQYF
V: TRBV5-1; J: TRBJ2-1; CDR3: CASSLEVAGGYNEQFF
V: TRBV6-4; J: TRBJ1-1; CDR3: CAKDRGKTEAFF
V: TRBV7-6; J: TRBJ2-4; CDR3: CASSQRLAGGALAKNIQYF
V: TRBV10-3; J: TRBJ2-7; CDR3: CAISDSYEQYF
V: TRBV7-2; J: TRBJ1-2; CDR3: CASSVDRGSNYGYTF
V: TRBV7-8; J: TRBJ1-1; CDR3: CASSLGHTSNTEAFF
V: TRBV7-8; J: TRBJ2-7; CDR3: CASSLDRTASEQYF
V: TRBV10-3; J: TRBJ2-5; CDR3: CAISETRRGTEGTQYF
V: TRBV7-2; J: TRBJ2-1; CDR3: CASSLVAVSSYNEQFF
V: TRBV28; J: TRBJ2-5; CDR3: CASSRGLAGGSETQYF
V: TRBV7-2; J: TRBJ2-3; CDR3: CASSLDGTGGGIDTQYF
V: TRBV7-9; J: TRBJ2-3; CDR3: CASSFTGGARDTQYF
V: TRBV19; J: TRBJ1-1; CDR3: CASSLERNTEAFF
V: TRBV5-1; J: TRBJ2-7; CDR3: CASSPRTGDEQYF
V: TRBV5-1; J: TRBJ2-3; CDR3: CASSLALGTDTQYF
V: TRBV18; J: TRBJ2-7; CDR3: CASSPRDRTYEQYF
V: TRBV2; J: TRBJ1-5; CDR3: CASTPGQRNQPQHF
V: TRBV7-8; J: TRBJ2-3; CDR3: CASTTSGRSNTQYF
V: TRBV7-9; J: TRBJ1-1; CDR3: CASSRTGGTEAFF
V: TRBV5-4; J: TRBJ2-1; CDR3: CASSSGQTYNEQFF
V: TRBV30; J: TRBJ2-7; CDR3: CASRQGIYEQYF
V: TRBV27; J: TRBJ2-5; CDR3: CASSFGQTQYF
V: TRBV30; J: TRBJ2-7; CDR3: CAWSDWSGRARPYEQYF
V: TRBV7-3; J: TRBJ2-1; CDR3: CASSFRGGGTGANEQFF
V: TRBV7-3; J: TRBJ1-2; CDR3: CASSPNPLRGYTF
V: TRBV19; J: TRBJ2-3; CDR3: CASSRQGIETDTQYF